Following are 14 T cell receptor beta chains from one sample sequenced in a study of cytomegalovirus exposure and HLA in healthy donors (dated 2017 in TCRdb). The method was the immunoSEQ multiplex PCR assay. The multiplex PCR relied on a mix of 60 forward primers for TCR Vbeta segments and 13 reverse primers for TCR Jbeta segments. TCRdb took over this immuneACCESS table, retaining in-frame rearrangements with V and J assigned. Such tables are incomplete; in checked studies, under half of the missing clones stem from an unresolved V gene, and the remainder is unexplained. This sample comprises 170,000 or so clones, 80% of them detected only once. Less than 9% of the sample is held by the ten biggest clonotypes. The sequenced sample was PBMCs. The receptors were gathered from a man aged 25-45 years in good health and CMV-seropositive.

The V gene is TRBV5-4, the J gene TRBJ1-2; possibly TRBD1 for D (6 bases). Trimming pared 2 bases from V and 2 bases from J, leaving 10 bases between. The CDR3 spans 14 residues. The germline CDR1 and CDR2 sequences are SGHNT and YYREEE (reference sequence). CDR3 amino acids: CASSLQGRNYGYTF. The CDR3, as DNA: TGTGCCAGCAGCTTACAGGGTCGCAACTATGGCTACACCTTC.

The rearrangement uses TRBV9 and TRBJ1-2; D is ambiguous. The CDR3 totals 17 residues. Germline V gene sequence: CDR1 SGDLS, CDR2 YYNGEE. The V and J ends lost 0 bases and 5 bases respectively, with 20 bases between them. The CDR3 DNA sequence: TGTGCCAGCAGCGTAGAGGTTGCGGTCAGCCCCCGTTATGGCTACACCTTC. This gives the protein CASSVEVAVSPRYGYTF. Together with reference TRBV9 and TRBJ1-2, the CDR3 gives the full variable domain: DSGVTQTPKHLITATGQRVTLRCSPRSGDLSVYWYQQSLDQGLQFLIQYYNGEERAKGNILERFSAQQFPDLHSELNLSSLELGDSALYFCASSVEVAVSPRYGYTFGSGTRLTVV.

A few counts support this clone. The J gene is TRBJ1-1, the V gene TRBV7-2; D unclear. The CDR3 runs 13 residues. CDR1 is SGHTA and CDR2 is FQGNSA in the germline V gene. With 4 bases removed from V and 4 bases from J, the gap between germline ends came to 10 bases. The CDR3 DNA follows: TGTGCCAGCAGCTCCAGTGGGCGCACTGAAGCTTTCTTT. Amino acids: CASSSSGRTEAFF.

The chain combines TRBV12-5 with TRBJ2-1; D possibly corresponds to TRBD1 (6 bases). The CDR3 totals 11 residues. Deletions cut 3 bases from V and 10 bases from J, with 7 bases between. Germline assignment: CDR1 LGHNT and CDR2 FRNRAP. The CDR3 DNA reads TGTGCTAGTGGTTTCCAGGGGGAGCAGTTCTTC. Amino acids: CASGFQGEQFF.

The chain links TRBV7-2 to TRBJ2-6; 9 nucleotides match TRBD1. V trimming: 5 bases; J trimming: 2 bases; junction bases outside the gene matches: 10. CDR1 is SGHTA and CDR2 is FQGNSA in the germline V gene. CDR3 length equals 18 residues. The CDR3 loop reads CASSLGGQGSAGANVLTF. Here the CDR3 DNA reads TGTGCCAGCAGCCTTGGGGGACAGGGCTCGGCTGGGGCCAACGTCCTGACTTTC.

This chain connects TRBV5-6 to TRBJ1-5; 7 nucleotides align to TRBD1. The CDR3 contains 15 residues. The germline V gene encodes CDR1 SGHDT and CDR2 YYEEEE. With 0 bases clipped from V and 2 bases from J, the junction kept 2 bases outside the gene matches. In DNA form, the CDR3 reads TGTGCCAGCAGCTTGGGACAGGGAGGCAATCAGCCCCAGCATTTT. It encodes CASSLGQGGNQPQHF. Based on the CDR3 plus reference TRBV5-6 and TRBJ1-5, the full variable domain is DAGVTQSPTHLIKTRGQQVTLRCSPKSGHDTVSWYQQALGQGPQFIFQYYEEEERQRGNFPDRFSGHQFPNYSSELNVNALLLGDSALYLCASSLGQGGNQPQHFGDGTRLSIL.

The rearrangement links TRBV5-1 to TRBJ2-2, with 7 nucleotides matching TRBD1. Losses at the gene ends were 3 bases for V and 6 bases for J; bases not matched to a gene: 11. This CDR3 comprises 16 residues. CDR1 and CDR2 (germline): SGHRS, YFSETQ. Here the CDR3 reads CASSSQTGSMAGELFF. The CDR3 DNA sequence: TGCGCCAGCAGCTCTCAGACAGGGTCAATGGCCGGGGAGCTGTTTTTT.

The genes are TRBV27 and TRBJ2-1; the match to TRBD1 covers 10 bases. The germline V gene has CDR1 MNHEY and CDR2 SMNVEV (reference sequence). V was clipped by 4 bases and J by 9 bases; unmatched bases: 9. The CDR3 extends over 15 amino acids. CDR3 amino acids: CASSSRDRGVGEQFF. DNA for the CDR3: TGTGCCAGCAGTTCCCGGGACAGGGGTGTTGGTGAGCAGTTCTTC.

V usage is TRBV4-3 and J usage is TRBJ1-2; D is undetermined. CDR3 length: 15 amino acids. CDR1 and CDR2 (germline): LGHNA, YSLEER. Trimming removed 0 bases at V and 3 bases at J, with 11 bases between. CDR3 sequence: CASSQDPNPDYGYTF. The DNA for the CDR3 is TGCGCCAGCAGCCAAGATCCCAATCCGGACTATGGCTACACCTTC.

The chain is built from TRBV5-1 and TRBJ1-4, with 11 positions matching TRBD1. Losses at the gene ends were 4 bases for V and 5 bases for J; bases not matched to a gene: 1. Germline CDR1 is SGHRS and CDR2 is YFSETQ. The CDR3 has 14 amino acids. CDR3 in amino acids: CASSGQGANEKLFF. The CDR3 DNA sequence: TGCGCCAGCAGCGGACAGGGGGCGAATGAAAAACTGTTTTTT.

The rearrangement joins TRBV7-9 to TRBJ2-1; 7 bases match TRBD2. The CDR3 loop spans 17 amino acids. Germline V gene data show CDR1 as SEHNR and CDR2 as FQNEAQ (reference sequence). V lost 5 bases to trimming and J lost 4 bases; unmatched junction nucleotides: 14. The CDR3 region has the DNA TGTGCCAGCAGCCCCCAACTCCGACTAGCACAGTACAATGAGCAGTTCTTC. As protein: CASSPQLRLAQYNEQFF.

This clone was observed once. This chain's CDR3 is CASSPISRGGSDTQYF. Here the CDR3 DNA reads TGTGCCAGCAGCCCTATCTCCAGGGGTGGGTCAGATACGCAGTATTTT. The gene calls are TRBV7-9 and TRBJ2-3; possible D gene TRBD1, 6 bases. The CDR3 runs to 16 residues. CDR1 SEHNR and CDR2 FQNEAQ come from the germline V gene (reference sequence). Trimming left V 5 bases short and J 4 bases short, with 19 bases between.

Here the CDR3 DNA reads TGTGCCAGCAGTTACCGCCCGGGACTTAACACTGAAGCTTTCTTT. Encoded protein: CASSYRPGLNTEAFF. This chain uses TRBV6-5 with TRBJ1-1; D perhaps matches TRBD1 (5 bases). The CDR3 has 15 amino acids. Trimming removed 2 bases from V and 2 bases from J, with 12 bases in between. Germline V gene data show CDR1 as MNHEY and CDR2 as SVGAGI.

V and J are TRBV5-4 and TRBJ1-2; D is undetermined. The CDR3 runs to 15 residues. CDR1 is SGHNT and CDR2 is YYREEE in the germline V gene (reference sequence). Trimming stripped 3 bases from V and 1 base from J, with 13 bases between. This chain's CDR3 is CASSSGRVLNYGYTF. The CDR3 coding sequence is TGTGCCAGCAGCTCTGGGCGGGTACTTAACTATGGCTACACCTTC. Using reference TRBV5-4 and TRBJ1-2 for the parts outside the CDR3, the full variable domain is ETGVTQSPTHLIKTRGQQVTLRCSSQSGHNTVSWYQQALGQGPQFIFQYYREEENGRGNFPPRFSGLQFPNYSSELNVNALELDDSALYLCASSSGRVLNYGYTFGSGTRLTVV.